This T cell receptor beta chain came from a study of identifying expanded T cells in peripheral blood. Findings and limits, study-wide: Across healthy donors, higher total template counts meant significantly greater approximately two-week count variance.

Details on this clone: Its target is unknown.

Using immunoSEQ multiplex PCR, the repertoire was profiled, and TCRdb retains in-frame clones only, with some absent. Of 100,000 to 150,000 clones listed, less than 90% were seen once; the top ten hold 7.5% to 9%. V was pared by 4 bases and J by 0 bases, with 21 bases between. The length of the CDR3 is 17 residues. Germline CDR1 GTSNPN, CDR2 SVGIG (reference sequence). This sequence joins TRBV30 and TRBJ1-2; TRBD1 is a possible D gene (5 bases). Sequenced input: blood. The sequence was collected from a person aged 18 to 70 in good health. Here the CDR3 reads CAWTLPGGGGANYGYTF. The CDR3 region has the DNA TGTGCCTGGACCCTTCCCGGGGGGGGAGGGGCTAACTATGGCTACACCTTC.